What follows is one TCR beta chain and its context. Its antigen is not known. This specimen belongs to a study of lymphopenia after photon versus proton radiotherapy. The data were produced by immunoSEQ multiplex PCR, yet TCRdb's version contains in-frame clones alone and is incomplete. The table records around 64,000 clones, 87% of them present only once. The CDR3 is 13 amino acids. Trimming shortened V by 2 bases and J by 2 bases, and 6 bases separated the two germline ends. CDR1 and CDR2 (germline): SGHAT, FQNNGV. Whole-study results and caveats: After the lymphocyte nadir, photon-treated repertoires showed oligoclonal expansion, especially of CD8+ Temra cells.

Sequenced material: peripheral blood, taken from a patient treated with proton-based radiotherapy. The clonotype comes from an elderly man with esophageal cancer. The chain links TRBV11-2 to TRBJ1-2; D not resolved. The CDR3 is CASSLQRNYGYTF. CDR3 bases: TGTGCCAGCAGCTTACAGAGAAACTATGGCTACACCTTC.